The next 9 T cell receptor beta chains were all read from a single sample in a study of CD4 and CD8 cells across lung adenocarcinoma regions. TCRdb itself ran the PCR reads through MiXCR, one entry per CDR3 protein. The sample lists under 25,000 distinct CDR3 sequences, about 51% occurring once. The sequencing sample was made of CD4+ T cells from the center of a lung tumor. These receptors were taken from a male donor with lung adenocarcinoma. The CD4 and CD8 labels of this study may be unreliable.

This clonotype was seen a handful of times. The gene calls are TRBV4-1 and TRBJ1-5; 10 nucleotides align to TRBD1. The germline gives CDR1 MGHRA, CDR2 YSYEKL. Unmatched junction bases numbered 2, after V lost 2 bases and J lost 1 base. This CDR3 has 16 residues. DNA for the CDR3: TGCGCCAGCAGCCAATCGGGACAGGGGAGCAATCAGCCCCAGCATTTT. Translated, it gives CASSQSGQGSNQPQHF.

This chain connects TRBV6-4 to TRBJ2-3, with D possibly matching TRBD2 (6 bases). This CDR3 comprises 15 residues. Trimming left V 11 bases short and J 7 bases short, with 25 bases between. Germline V gene sequence: CDR1 MRHNA, CDR2 SNTAGT. The DNA for the CDR3 is TGTGCCCGCGTCGCGGGGAGCGGAGGCAAAAATACGCAGTATTTT. Protein sequence: CARVAGSGGKNTQYF.

Concerning this clonotype itself: Sequence at one end of the junction differs from germline and may be a read error. The rearrangement joins TRBV6-1 to TRBJ2-4; D perhaps matches TRBD2 (7 bases). The CDR3 contains 17 residues. Germline V gives CDR1 MNHNS, CDR2 SASEGT. The CDR3 spells CASRRGGGGCDQETQYF. As DNA, the CDR3 is TGTGCCAGCAGGAGGGGGGGGGGGGGCTGTGACCAAGAGACGCAGTATTTC.

The chain has TRBV15 and TRBJ2-1; tentatively, D is TRBD2 (5 bases). The J call may be in error: the DNA end matches TRBJ2-7 better. Germline V gene data show CDR1 as LNHNV and CDR2 as YYDKDF (reference sequence). This CDR3 is built from 15 residues. The CDR3 reads CATSRDYLATYEQYF. The CDR3 bases are TGTGCCACCAGCAGAGATTATCTAGCCACCTACGAGCAGTACTTC.

Concerning this clonotype itself: Compared with germline, one end of the junction differs, possibly owing to a read error. The chain uses TRBV6-5 and TRBJ2-2; D uncertain. The closer fit of TRBJ2-3 to the DNA end suggests the J call may be wrong. This CDR3 region has 15 residues. CDR1 is MNHEY, CDR2 SVGAGI, per germline. For the CDR3, the DNA is TGTGTCAGCAGACTCCAGTCCGTGATCACAGATGCGCAGTATTTT. It yields the protein CVSRLQSVITDAQYF.

This chain links TRBV6-1 with TRBJ2-2; TRBD1 aligns across 10 bases. Germline trimming cut 3 bases from V and 3 bases from J; bases unmatched to any gene: 1. CDR1 is MNHNS and CDR2 is SASEGT in the germline V gene. The CDR3 totals 15 residues. The CDR3 region is CASSEGQGYTGELFF. The CDR3 nucleotides read TGTGCCAGCAGTGAGGGACAGGGGTACACCGGGGAGCTGTTTTTT.

This clonotype was seen a handful of times. V usage is TRBV4-1 and J usage is TRBJ2-5; 10 nucleotides line up with TRBD2. V trimming: 1 base; J trimming: 5 bases; junction bases outside the gene matches: 7. Germline CDR1 MGHRA, CDR2 YSYEKL. The CDR3 covers 16 residues. CDR3 DNA: TGCGCCAGCAGCCAAGCGGCGGCTAGCGGGAGTGAGACCCAGTACTTC. Translated, it gives CASSQAAASGSETQYF.

This clonotype was seen more than once but under ten times. This chain uses TRBV9 with TRBJ2-2, with D tentatively TRBD2 (6 bases). Germline-derived CDR1 and CDR2 are SGDLS and YYNGEE. The length of the CDR3 is 15 residues. With 0 bases removed from V and 5 bases from J, the gap between germline ends came to 11 bases. The CDR3: CASSVEEGLTGELFF. As DNA, the CDR3 is TGTGCCAGCAGCGTAGAGGAGGGTTTGACCGGGGAGCTGTTTTTT. The full variable domain, with the rest looked up from reference TRBV9 and TRBJ2-2, is DSGVTQTPKHLITATGQRVTLRCSPRSGDLSVYWYQQSLDQGLQFLIQYYNGEERAKGNILERFSAQQFPDLHSELNLSSLELGDSALYFCASSVEEGLTGELFFGEGSRLTVL.

This clonotype has more than one count but fewer than ten. The chain joins TRBV7-9 to TRBJ2-1; D not resolved. Germline CDR1 SEHNR, CDR2 FQNEAQ (reference sequence). V lost 0 bases to trimming and J lost 12 bases, with 12 bases between them. The CDR3 spans 13 residues. The CDR3 nucleotides read TGTGCCAGCAGCTTAGCGCTTGGGGATTGGCAGTTCTTC. Translated, it gives CASSLALGDWQFF.